These 32 T cell receptor beta chains were all obtained from the same sample, sequenced in a study of early T cells in non-severe SARS-CoV-2 infection. A single record per CDR3 protein comes from TCRdb applying MiXCR to the 5' RACE reads. The table includes 25,000 to 30,000 distinct CDR3 sequences, 5% to 7% detected once. Sequencing was done on a sample of whole blood. These receptors were taken from an adult who was a healthcare worker with PCR-confirmed SARS-CoV-2 infection or an uninfected control (not recorded which).

This clonotype appeared many times. V gene TRBV29-1 combines with J gene TRBJ1-2; D possibly corresponds to TRBD1 (5 bases). Germline lookup yields CDR1 SQVTM and CDR2 ANQGSEA. This CDR3 is built from 13 residues. V lost 4 bases, J lost 0 bases, and 9 bases lay in between. In nucleotides, the CDR3 is TGCAGCGTTGGGGGCAGGACTAACTATGGCTACACCTTC. Translation gives CSVGGRTNYGYTF.

This clonotype occurred many times. The chain is built from TRBV11-2 and TRBJ2-1; D uncertain. Germline V CDR1 and CDR2: SGHAT, FQNNGV. CDR3 length equals 16 residues. V was pared by 3 bases and J by 8 bases, with 20 bases between. Written as DNA, the CDR3 is TGTGCCAGCAGCTTGCTTCTCCAGCATCGAAGCGATGAGCAGTTCTTC. This sequence encodes CASSLLLQHRSDEQFF.

This clonotype was seen many times. CDR3 coding DNA: TGTGCCAGCAGTTTAGTGGAAAGGCTAGCGGGGCGTGAGACCCAGTACTTC. Amino acids: CASSLVERLAGRETQYF. The chain carries TRBV28 and TRBJ2-5, with 9 bases aligning to TRBD2. The germline gives CDR1 MDHEN, CDR2 SYDVKM. The length of the CDR3 is 17 residues. Trimming cost V 2 bases and J 5 bases; bases outside gene matches: 12.

This clonotype was found a few times. The chain recombines TRBV7-9 with TRBJ1-1; no clear D. The V gene lost 5 bases and the J gene lost 9 bases, with 10 bases spanning the gap. Germline CDR1 reads SEHNR; CDR2 reads FQNEAQ (reference sequence). The CDR3 sequence is 11 residues long. CDR3 sequence (DNA): TGTGCCAGCAGCCTCCTCGAAAAAGCTTTCTTT. It is translated as CASSLLEKAFF.

This clonotype was seen repeatedly, ten times or more. The chain carries TRBV10-1 and TRBJ2-2; D gene uncertain. Germline V CDR1 and CDR2: WNHNN, SYGVQD (reference sequence). The CDR3 loop spans 12 amino acids. The ends were cut back, 4 bases at V and 4 bases at J, with 4 bases in the middle. CDR3 loop: CASSAPTGELFF. In DNA form, the CDR3 reads TGCGCCAGCAGTGCACCCACCGGGGAGCTGTTTTTT.

This clonotype was detected ten times or more. The rearrangement links TRBV7-8 to TRBJ2-2; 7 nucleotides match TRBD2. Per the germline V gene, CDR1 is SGHVS and CDR2 is FQNEAQ. CDR3 length equals 18 residues. V trimming: 8 bases; J trimming: 1 base; junction bases outside the gene matches: 16. The CDR3 loop is CASSLGGASGMNTGELFF. The CDR3 region has the DNA TGTGCCAGCTCCCTGGGAGGCGCTAGCGGAATGAACACCGGGGAGCTGTTTTTT.

This clonotype was observed at least ten times. The gene calls are TRBV7-6 and TRBJ1-1; D call uncertain. The CDR3 sequence is 14 residues long. V dropped 3 bases and J dropped 0 bases, with 8 bases sitting between them. Germline lookup yields CDR1 SGHVS and CDR2 FNYEAQ. Here the CDR3 reads CASSFDGVNTEAFF. The CDR3, as DNA: TGTGCCAGCAGCTTTGATGGGGTGAACACTGAAGCTTTCTTT. The variable domain in full, completed from reference TRBV7-6 and TRBJ1-1, reads GAGVSQSPRYKVTKRGQDVALRCDPISGHVSLYWYRQALGQGPEFLTYFNYEAQQDKSGLPNDRFSAERPEGSISTLTIQRTEQRDSAMYRCASSFDGVNTEAFFGQGTRLTVV.

This clonotype was counted at least ten times. The rearrangement links TRBV28 to TRBJ2-7; a weak D match, TRBD2 (6 bases). The V end lost 5 bases, the J end lost 0 bases, and 11 bases lay between the germline ends. CDR1 is MDHEN, CDR2 SYDVKM, per germline. The CDR3 extends over 14 amino acids. This CDR3 is CASSTDGSSYEQYF. CDR3 coding DNA: TGTGCCAGCAGTACGGACGGGAGCTCCTACGAGCAGTACTTC.

In its sample, this clonotype is medium-sized (0.01 to 0.1%). This sequence joins TRBV6-1 and TRBJ1-5, with 7 bases fitting TRBD1. Germline loops: CDR1 MNHNS, CDR2 SASEGT. With V trimmed by 2 bases and J by 2 bases, 9 bases remained unmatched. CDR3 length: 17 amino acids. The CDR3 spells CASSESPGGLGNQPQHF. The DNA for the CDR3 is TGTGCCAGCAGTGAATCCCCAGGGGGTTTGGGCAATCAGCCCCAGCATTTT.

At least ten counts were recorded for this clonotype. V usage is TRBV27 and J usage is TRBJ2-6, with D tentatively TRBD2 (5 bases). The CDR3 totals 16 residues. Trimming removed 6 bases at V and 3 bases at J, with 15 bases between. Germline V gene lookup returns CDR1 MNHEY and CDR2 SMNVEV (reference sequence). The CDR3 loop is CASSPLRTGGANVLTF. The CDR3 DNA follows: TGTGCCAGCAGCCCACTACGGACTGGTGGGGCCAACGTCCTGACTTTC.

V usage is TRBV10-3 and J usage is TRBJ2-7, with 7 bases fitting TRBD2. The CDR3 consists of 18 residues. CDR1 and CDR2 from the germline V gene are ENHRY and SYGVKD. J gave up 0 bases and V 0 bases, and 11 bases lay outside the gene matches. CDR3 loop: CAISESNLAANFSYEQYF. CDR3 in DNA: TGTGCCATCAGTGAGTCGAATCTAGCGGCGAATTTCTCCTACGAGCAGTACTTC.

This clonotype was detected ten times or more. The chain uses TRBV29-1 and TRBJ1-2, with a weak D call TRBD1 (6 bases). CDR1 SQVTM and CDR2 ANQGSEA come from the germline V gene. Trimming shortened V by 0 bases and J by 5 bases, and 13 bases separated the two germline ends. This CDR3 spans 14 amino acids. CDR3 sequence (DNA): TGCAGCGTTGAAGATCCGGGGGCCTGGTATGGCTACACCTTC. It translates to CSVEDPGAWYGYTF.

The chain carries TRBV10-3 and TRBJ1-2; 8 bases line up with TRBD1. CDR1 is ENHRY and CDR2 is SYGVKD in the germline V gene. The CDR3 is made up of 13 amino acids. J was trimmed by 2 bases and V by 9 bases; bases with no gene match: 5. The CDR3: CAIGQGGNYGYTF. The DNA for the CDR3 is TGTGCCATAGGACAGGGTGGGAACTATGGCTACACCTTC.

This clonotype was seen a handful of times. J is TRBJ2-7 and V is TRBV29-1; a possible D gene is TRBD2 (5 bases). The CDR3 totals 12 residues. With 3 bases removed from V and 2 bases from J, the gap between germline ends came to 8 bases. CDR1 SQVTM and CDR2 ANQGSEA come from the germline V gene. This CDR3 is CSVDEGTYEQYF. CDR3 nucleotides: TGCAGCGTTGATGAGGGTACCTACGAGCAGTACTTC.

A note on this clonotype: A much larger clonotype is one base distant, so this may be a read error. The CDR3 carries no conserved terminal phenylalanine or tryptophan, so it likely arises from a read error. The J gene is TRBJ2-1, the V gene TRBV9; D is tentatively TRBD1 or TRBD2 (5 bases each). The germline V gene has CDR1 SGDLS and CDR2 YYNGEE. The V end lost 4 bases, the J end lost 3 bases, and 14 bases lay between the germline ends. CDR3 length: 15 residues. CDR3: CASSPEGFIYNEQFL. Written as DNA, the CDR3 is TGTGCCAGCAGCCCCGAGGGGTTTATCTACAATGAGCAGTTCCTC.

This clonotype was picked up many times. V is TRBV27 and J is TRBJ1-6; 9 bases match TRBD1. The CDR3 runs 13 residues. Germline trimming cut 10 bases from V and 7 bases from J; bases unmatched to any gene: 5. Germline V gives CDR1 MNHEY, CDR2 SMNVEV (reference sequence). The CDR3 is CATSTGGNSPLHF. CDR3 bases: TGTGCCACTTCGACAGGGGGGAATTCACCCCTCCACTTT.

This clonotype was picked up many times. The chain links TRBV6-5 to TRBJ2-1, with D maybe TRBD1 (6 bases). Germline CDR1 reads MNHEY; CDR2 reads SVGAGI. The ends were cut back, 4 bases at V and 8 bases at J, with 15 bases in the middle. The CDR3 length is 14 residues. The CDR3 DNA follows: TGTGCCAGCAGTTTGGCGCAGGGGCGGGATGAGCAGTTCTTC. Translated, it gives CASSLAQGRDEQFF.

This chain uses TRBV7-8 with TRBJ1-1; the match to TRBD1 covers 7 bases. CDR3 length: 14 residues. The V gene end was trimmed by 5 bases and the J gene end by 1 base; junction bases not matched to a gene: 4. Per germline, CDR1 SGHVS and CDR2 FQNEAQ. As DNA, the CDR3 is TGTGCCAGCAGCAAAGGGACAGCGAACACTGAAGCTTTCTTT. It codes for CASSKGTANTEAFF.

This clonotype has just one count. J is TRBJ1-6 and V is TRBV10-1, with D unresolved. This CDR3 contains 12 residues. The germline V and J ends were trimmed by 6 bases and 14 bases, with 14 bases remaining between them. Per germline, CDR1 WNHNN and CDR2 SYGVQD (reference sequence). The CDR3 loop reads CASRNVRLTLHF. For the CDR3, the DNA is TGCGCCAGCAGAAACGTACGTCTCACCCTCCACTTT.

This clonotype was counted at least ten times. CDR3 region: CASSSQPFLTGGAYEQYF. The CDR3 coding sequence is TGTGCCAGCAGCTCCCAGCCCTTCCTGACAGGGGGCGCGTACGAGCAGTACTTC. The V and J genes are TRBV21-1 and TRBJ2-7; the D call of TRBD1 is as the table states it, not checked on the DNA. TRBV21-1 is listed as a pseudogene. The CDR3 length is 18 residues.

This clonotype was found many times. The genes are TRBV5-4 and TRBJ2-5; D is unclear. The CDR3 is 12 residues long. CDR1 is SGHNT and CDR2 is YYREEE in the germline V gene (reference sequence). Trimming stripped 4 bases from V and 1 base from J, with 5 bases between. CDR3 nucleotides: TGTGCCAGCAGCAAACCCCAAGAGACCCAGTACTTC. It encodes CASSKPQETQYF.

This clonotype was counted ten times or more. The chain uses TRBV19 and TRBJ2-7, with 9 bases matching TRBD2. Per germline, CDR1 LNHDA and CDR2 SQIVND (reference sequence). The CDR3 has 16 residues. V was clipped by 5 bases and J by 2 bases; unmatched bases: 10. Here the CDR3 DNA reads TGTGCCAGTAGTTCCGCGACTAGCGGATTTGCCTACGAGCAGTACTTC. Translated: CASSSATSGFAYEQYF.

J is TRBJ2-2 and V is TRBV11-2, with 9 bases lining up with TRBD2. The germline CDR1 and CDR2 sequences are SGHAT and FQNNGV. V shed 0 bases, J shed 3 bases, and the junction held 5 bases outside the gene matches. The CDR3 is 17 residues long. This CDR3 is CASSLDNQRGDTGELFF. In DNA form, the CDR3 reads TGTGCCAGCAGCTTAGATAACCAGCGGGGGGACACCGGGGAGCTGTTTTTT.

This chain joins TRBV5-1 and TRBJ2-1; no definite D call. V lost 1 base to trimming and J lost 4 bases, with 3 bases between them. Per germline, CDR1 SGHRS and CDR2 YFSETQ. The CDR3 spans 12 residues. For the CDR3, the DNA is TGCGCCAGCAGCTTGAGTTACAATGAGCAGTTCTTC. This sequence encodes CASSLSYNEQFF.

This clonotype was recorded at least ten times. The V gene is TRBV7-9, the J gene TRBJ2-3, with TRBD2 matching over 10 bases. CDR3 length equals 15 residues. Looked up from germline, CDR1 is SEHNR and CDR2 is FQNEAQ (reference sequence). Trimming at V came to 9 bases and at J to 3 bases, leaving 9 bases not matched to a gene. CDR3 sequence reads: CASRITSGATDTQYF. CDR3 bases: TGTGCCAGTCGAATTACTAGCGGGGCGACAGATACGCAGTATTTT.

The J gene is TRBJ2-7, the V gene TRBV24-1; D possibly corresponds to TRBD1 (6 bases). Germline CDR1 is KGHDR and CDR2 is SFDVKD. The CDR3 totals 13 residues. V was trimmed by 4 bases and J by 3 bases, leaving 9 bases between them. CDR3 sequence reads: CATSDRDNYEQYF. CDR3 DNA sequence: TGTGCCACCAGTGACCGGGACAACTACGAGCAGTACTTC.

The chain has TRBV6-2 or TRBV6-3 and TRBJ2-3, with 8 bases that match TRBD1. V trimming: 7 bases; J trimming: 4 bases; junction bases outside the gene matches: 10. The CDR3 has 15 residues. Germline V gene data show CDR1 as MNHEY and CDR2 as SVGEGT. The CDR3 loop reads CASNRGQGAPDTQYF. The CDR3, as DNA: TGTGCCAGCAACCGAGGGCAGGGGGCCCCAGATACGCAGTATTTT.

This clonotype was found many times. V usage is TRBV12-3 or TRBV12-4 and J usage is TRBJ1-1; perhaps TRBD1 as D (6 bases). V was shortened by 7 bases and J by 3 bases, with 12 bases between the two germline ends. The CDR3 has 13 amino acids. The CDR3: CASTLQGYTEAFF. CDR3 nucleotide sequence: TGTGCCAGCACCCTTCAGGGGTACACTGAAGCTTTCTTT.

The rearrangement joins TRBV5-1 to TRBJ1-2; D is possibly TRBD1 (5 bases). V lost 5 bases and J lost 1, with 9 bases in between. From germline, CDR1 is SGHRS and CDR2 YFSETQ. The CDR3 has 13 residues. CDR3 loop: CASSLTDNYGYTF. DNA for the CDR3: TGCGCCAGCAGTTTGACAGATAACTATGGCTACACCTTC.

This clonotype was detected only a few times. The gene calls are TRBV3-1 and TRBJ2-3; D call uncertain. CDR1 LGHDT and CDR2 YNNKEL come from the germline V gene (reference sequence). Trimming left V 0 bases short and J 3 bases short, with 7 bases between. The length of the CDR3 is 14 residues. CDR3 region: CASSQDSGTDTQYF. In nucleotides, the CDR3 is TGTGCCAGCAGCCAAGATTCAGGAACAGATACGCAGTATTTT.

J is TRBJ2-3 and V is TRBV4-1; 7 nucleotides line up with TRBD1. V lost 0 bases to trimming and J lost 5 bases; unmatched junction nucleotides: 8. This CDR3 spans 16 amino acids. Germline CDR1 and CDR2: MGHRA and YSYEKL. CDR3 region: CASSQEEGQGVDTQYF. DNA of the CDR3: TGCGCCAGCAGCCAAGAAGAGGGCCAGGGGGTAGATACGCAGTATTTT.

This clonotype is labeled medium-sized (0.01 to 0.1%). This chain connects TRBV4-3 to TRBJ2-7; 14 bases are shared with TRBD2. This CDR3 comprises 15 residues. V trimming: 4 bases; J trimming: 7 bases; junction bases outside the gene matches: 6. Per the germline V gene, CDR1 is LGHNA and CDR2 is YSLEER. CDR3 amino acids: CASSRGTSGSGEQYF. Written as DNA, the CDR3 is TGCGCCAGCAGCCGAGGGACTAGCGGGAGCGGGGAGCAGTACTTC.